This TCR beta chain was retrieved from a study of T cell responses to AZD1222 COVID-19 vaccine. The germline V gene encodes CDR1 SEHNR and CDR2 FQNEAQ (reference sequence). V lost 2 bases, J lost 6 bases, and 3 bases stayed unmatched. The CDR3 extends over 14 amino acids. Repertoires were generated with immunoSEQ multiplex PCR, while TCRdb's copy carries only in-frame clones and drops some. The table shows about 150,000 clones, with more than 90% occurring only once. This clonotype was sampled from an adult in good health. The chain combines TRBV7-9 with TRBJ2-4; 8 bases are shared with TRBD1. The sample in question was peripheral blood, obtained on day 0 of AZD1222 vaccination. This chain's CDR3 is CASSLLTGGNIQYF. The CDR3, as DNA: TGTGCCAGCAGCTTACTAACAGGGGGAAACATTCAGTACTTC.